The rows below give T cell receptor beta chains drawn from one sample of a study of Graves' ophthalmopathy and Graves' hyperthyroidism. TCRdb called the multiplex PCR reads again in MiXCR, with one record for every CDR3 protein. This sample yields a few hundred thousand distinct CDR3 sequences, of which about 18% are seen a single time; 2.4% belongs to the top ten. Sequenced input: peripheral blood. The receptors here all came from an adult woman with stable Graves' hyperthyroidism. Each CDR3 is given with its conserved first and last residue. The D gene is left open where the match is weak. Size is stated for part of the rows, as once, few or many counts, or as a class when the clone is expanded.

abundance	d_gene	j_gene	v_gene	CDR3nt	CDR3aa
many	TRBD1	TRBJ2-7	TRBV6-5	TGTGCCAGCAAGACAGGGTTCGCCTACGAGCAGTACTTC	CASKTGFAYEQYF
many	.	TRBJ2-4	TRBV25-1	TGTGCGACTTCCGCGCGAAACATTCAGTACTTC	CATSARNIQYF
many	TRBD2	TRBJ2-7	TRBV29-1	TGCAGCGCAATTAGCGGGAGGGGGGACTACGAGCAGTACTTC	CSAISGRGDYEQYF
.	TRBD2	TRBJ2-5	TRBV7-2	TGTGCCAGCAGCTTACCCGGGACTAGCGGAGAGACCCAGTACTTC	CASSLPGTSGETQYF
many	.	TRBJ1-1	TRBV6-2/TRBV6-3	TGTGCCAGCACCGGGTCCTTGGTAGCCACTGAAGCTTTCTTT	CASTGSLVATEAFF
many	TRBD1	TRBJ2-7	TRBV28	TGTGCCAGCAGTCCTAAACCGGACAGGTACGAGCAGTACTTC	CASSPKPDRYEQYF
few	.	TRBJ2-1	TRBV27	TGTGCCAGCAGTTTATATCGGGATAATGAGCAGTTCTTC	CASSLYRDNEQFF
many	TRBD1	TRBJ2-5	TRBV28	TGTGCCAGCAGTGGGGGTCGGGACAGAAGACGGGAGACCCAGTACTTC	CASSGGRDRRRETQYF
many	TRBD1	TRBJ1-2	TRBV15	TGTGCCACCAGCAGAGATCGGGGCAGGGGGGACGGCTACACCTTC	CATSRDRGRGDGYTF
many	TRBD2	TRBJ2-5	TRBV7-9	TGTGCCAGCAGCCAATCTAGCGGGAGCTACAAAGAGACCCAGTACTTC	CASSQSSGSYKETQYF
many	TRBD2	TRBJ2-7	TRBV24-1	TGTGCCACCAGTGATTCCCCAGCGGGAGCGGGAGAGCAGTACTTC	CATSDSPAGAGEQYF
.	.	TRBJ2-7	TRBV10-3	TGTGCCATCAGTGATATACAGACCTACGATCAGTACTTC	CAISDIQTYDQYF
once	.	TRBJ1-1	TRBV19	TGTGCTAGTAGTATAGGTGGAGGGGTAATGAACACTGAAGCTTTCTTT	CASSIGGGVMNTEAFF
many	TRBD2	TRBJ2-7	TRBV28	TGTGCCAGACGTATAGCGGGAGACTACGAGCAGTACTTC	CARRIAGDYEQYF
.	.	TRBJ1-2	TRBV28	TGTGCCAGCAGTTTGGACTTTGGCTACACCTTC	CASSLDFGYTF
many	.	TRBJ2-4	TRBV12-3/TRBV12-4	TGTGCCAGCAGTTTAGGGGGAGCTAACATTAAGTACTTC	CASSLGGANIKYF
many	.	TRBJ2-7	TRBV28	TGTGCCAGCAGCCCGGAAGGGGTCTACGAGCAGTACTTC	CASSPEGVYEQYF
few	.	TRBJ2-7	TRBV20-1	TGCAGTGCCCCGGGCCCTTCCTACGAGCAGTACTTC	CSAPGPSYEQYF
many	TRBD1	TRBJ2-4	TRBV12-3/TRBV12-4	TGTGCCAGCAGTCAGGACAGGGGGCAGTGGGGGGAGAAAGCCAAAAACATTCAGTACTTC	CASSQDRGQWGEKAKNIQYF
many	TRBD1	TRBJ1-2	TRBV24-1	TGTGCCACCAGTGATTCAGGGGGCCAGGGTGGCTACACCTTC	CATSDSGGQGGYTF
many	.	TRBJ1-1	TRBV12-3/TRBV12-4	TGTGCTAGTGGGGGGGCTGAAGCTTTCTTT	CASGGAEAFF
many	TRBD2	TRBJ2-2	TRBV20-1	TGCAGTGCTACTGGACTAGCGGGAACGAACACCGGGGAGCTGTTTTTT	CSATGLAGTNTGELFF
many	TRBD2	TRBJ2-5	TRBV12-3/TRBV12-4	TGTGCCAGCAGTTTACGGACTAGCGGGGCCCAAGAGACCCAGTACTTC	CASSLRTSGAQETQYF
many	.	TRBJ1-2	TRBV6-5	TGTGCCAGCAGTTTTGTAGGAAATCTCTATGGCTACACCTTC	CASSFVGNLYGYTF
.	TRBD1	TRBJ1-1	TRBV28	TGTGCCAGCAGTACCCGGGGGACAGGGGCCACTGAAGCTTTCTTT	CASSTRGTGATEAFF
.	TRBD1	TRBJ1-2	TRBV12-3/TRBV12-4	TGTGCCAGCAGTCTCATGGGACAGTATGGCTACACCTTC	CASSLMGQYGYTF
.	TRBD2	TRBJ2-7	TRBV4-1	TGCGCCAGCAGCCACGGGGGGGCCCTCTACGAGCAGTACTTC	CASSHGGALYEQYF
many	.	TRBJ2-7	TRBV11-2	TGTGCCAGCAGCTTTGGCATGCAGGGAAGCTCCTACGAGCAGTACTTC	CASSFGMQGSSYEQYF
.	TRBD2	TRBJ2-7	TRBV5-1	TGCGCCAGCAGCTTGGACCTAGCGGGGAAGGGCGAGCAGTACTTC	CASSLDLAGKGEQYF
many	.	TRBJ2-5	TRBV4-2	TGTGCCAGCAGCCCGGAGGGTTGGGAGACCCAGTACTTC	CASSPEGWETQYF
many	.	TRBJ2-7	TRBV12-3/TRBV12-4	TGTGCCAGCAGTTTTCTGTCCCTCCACCGGGGTATGTACTTC	CASSFLSLHRGMYF
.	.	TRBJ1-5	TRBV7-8	TGTGCCAGCAGCCCTATCCGGGGTGGTCAGCCCCAGCATTTT	CASSPIRGGQPQHF
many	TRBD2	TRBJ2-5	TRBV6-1	TGTTCGGGGGGGTTCACCCAAGAGACCCAGTACTTC	CSGGFTQETQYF
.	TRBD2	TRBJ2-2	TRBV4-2	TGTGCCAGCAGCCCGGGACTAGCGGGAGGGACTAACACCGGGGAGCTGTTTTTT	CASSPGLAGGTNTGELFF
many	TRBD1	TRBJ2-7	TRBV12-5	TGTGCTAGTGGTTTGGTACTGATGCAGGGGGTCTCCTACGAGCAGTACTTC	CASGLVLMQGVSYEQYF
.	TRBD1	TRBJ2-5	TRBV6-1	TGTGCCAGCAGCTCGGGACAGGGGTACCAAGAGACCCAGTACTTC	CASSSGQGYQETQYF
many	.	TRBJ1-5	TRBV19	TGTGCCAGTAGTCCCGGATATCAGCCCCAGCATTTT	CASSPGYQPQHF
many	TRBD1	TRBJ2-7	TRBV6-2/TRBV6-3	TGTGCCAGCAGAAGACAGGGGTCCTCCTACGAGCAGTACTTC	CASRRQGSSYEQYF
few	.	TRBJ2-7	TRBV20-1	TGCAGTGCCAGGGACCCCCTGAGATTGGATGAGCAGTACTTC	CSARDPLRLDEQYF
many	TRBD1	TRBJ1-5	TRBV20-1	TGCAGTGCTGCGAGGGGGCATAGCAATCAGCCCCAGCATTTT	CSAARGHSNQPQHF
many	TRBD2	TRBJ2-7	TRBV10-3	TGTGCCATCAGGGGGACTAGCGGTTACGAGCAGTACTTC	CAIRGTSGYEQYF
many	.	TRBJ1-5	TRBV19	TGTGCCAGTAGTATCACTGGGTATGGCAATCAGCCCCAGCATTTT	CASSITGYGNQPQHF
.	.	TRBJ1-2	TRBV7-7	TGTGCTAGCAGCTTAGTGTGCACGGGGGACGGCTACACCTTC	CASSLVCTGDGYTF
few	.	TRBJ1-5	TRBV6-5	TGTGCCAGCAGTTACTCGGGCAGTAGCAATCAGCCCCAGCATTTT	CASSYSGSSNQPQHF
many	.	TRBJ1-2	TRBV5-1	TGCGCCAGCAGCTTTGCTGGGAGGACCTATGGCTACACCTTC	CASSFAGRTYGYTF
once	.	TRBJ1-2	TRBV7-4	TGTGCCAGCAGCTGTCCAGGGAATGGCTACACCTTC	CASSCPGNGYTF
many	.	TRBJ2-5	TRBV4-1	TGCGCCAGCAGCCACGACCCCCGGGTCACACAAGAGACCCAGTACTTC	CASSHDPRVTQETQYF
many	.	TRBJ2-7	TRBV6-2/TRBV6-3	TGTGCCAGCAGTTACTCGAGTATGTCAGCCACAAGCTCCTACGAGCAGTACTTC	CASSYSSMSATSSYEQYF
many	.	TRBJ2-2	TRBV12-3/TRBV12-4	TGTGCCAGCATCGATACTGGTGGGGCTACCGGGGAGCTGTTTTTT	CASIDTGGATGELFF
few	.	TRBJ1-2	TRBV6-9	TGTGCCAACCCCGACAAATTTAACTATGGCTACACCTTC	CANPDKFNYGYTF
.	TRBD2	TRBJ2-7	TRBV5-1	TGCGCCAGCAGCTCCGGGACTATCGGCCCCTACGATCAGTACTTC	CASSSGTIGPYDQYF
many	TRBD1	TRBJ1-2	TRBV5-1	TGCGCCAGCAGCCAAGGACAGGGTGTCTATGGCTACACCTTC	CASSQGQGVYGYTF
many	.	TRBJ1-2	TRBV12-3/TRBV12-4	TGTGCCAGCAGTCCATCAGGGGTCTATGGCTACACCTTC	CASSPSGVYGYTF
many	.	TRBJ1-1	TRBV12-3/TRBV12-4	TGTGCCAGCAGTTTATTTGATGGGGCTGAAGCTTTCTTT	CASSLFDGAEAFF
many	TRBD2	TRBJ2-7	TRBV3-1	TGTGCCAGCAGCCGAGTGAGCGGGGGGAACTACGAGCAGTACTTC	CASSRVSGGNYEQYF
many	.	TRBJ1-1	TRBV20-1	TGCAGTGCCTCTAAGGACGGGGGAAACACTGAAGCTTTCTTT	CSASKDGGNTEAFF
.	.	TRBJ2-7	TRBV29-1	TGCAGCGTTGGAGGATCCTACGAGCAGTACTTC	CSVGGSYEQYF
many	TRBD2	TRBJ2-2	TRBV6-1	TGTGCCAGCACCCCCGGGGGGGGAACCGGGGAGCTGTTTTTT	CASTPGGGTGELFF